A single T cell receptor beta chain is shown here with its context. Its antigen remains unidentified. A sample-barcoded 5' primer and a J-beta primer mix were used in a second PCR of roughly 7 to 11 cycles. A template-switch adaptor with 12 random nucleotides tagged each cDNA molecule. From the 5' RACE reads, TCRdb called clonotypes with MiXCR, one entry per CDR3 protein. The data contain 710,000 or so distinct CDR3 sequences, roughly 20% of them singletons. The sample is drawn from a study of blood T cells in healthy people across ages. Findings and limits, study-wide: There were more naive CD4+ cells and higher diversity in long-lived donors than in aged donors. Any changes in expanded clonotypes were possibly confounded, as donor CMV status remained unknown.

Germline V gene data show CDR1 as SGHRS and CDR2 as YFSETQ. The CDR3 loop spans 14 amino acids. The rearrangement uses TRBV5-1 and TRBJ2-5; D call uncertain. The better agreement between TRBJ2-1 and the DNA end casts doubt on the J call. Sequenced material: blood. The clonotype comes from a man between 65 and 80 years old in good health. CDR3 residues: CASRLTLTVSEQFF. As DNA, the CDR3 is TGCGCCAGCAGGTTGACTTTGACCGTATCTGAGCAGTTCTTC.